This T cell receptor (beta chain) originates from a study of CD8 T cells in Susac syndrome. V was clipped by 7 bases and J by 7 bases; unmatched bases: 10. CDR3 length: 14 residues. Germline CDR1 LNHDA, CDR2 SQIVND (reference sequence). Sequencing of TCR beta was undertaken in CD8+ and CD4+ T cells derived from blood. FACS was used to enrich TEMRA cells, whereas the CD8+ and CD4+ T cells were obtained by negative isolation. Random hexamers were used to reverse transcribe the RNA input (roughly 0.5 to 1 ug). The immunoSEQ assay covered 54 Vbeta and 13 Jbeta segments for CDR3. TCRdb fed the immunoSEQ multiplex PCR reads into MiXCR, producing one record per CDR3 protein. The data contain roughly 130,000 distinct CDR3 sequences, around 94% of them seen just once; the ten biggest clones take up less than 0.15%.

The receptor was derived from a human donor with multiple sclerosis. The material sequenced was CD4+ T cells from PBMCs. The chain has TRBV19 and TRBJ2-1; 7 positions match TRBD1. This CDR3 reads CASTPGQPGNEQFF. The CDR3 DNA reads TGTGCCAGTACACCGGGACAGCCTGGGAATGAGCAGTTCTTC.